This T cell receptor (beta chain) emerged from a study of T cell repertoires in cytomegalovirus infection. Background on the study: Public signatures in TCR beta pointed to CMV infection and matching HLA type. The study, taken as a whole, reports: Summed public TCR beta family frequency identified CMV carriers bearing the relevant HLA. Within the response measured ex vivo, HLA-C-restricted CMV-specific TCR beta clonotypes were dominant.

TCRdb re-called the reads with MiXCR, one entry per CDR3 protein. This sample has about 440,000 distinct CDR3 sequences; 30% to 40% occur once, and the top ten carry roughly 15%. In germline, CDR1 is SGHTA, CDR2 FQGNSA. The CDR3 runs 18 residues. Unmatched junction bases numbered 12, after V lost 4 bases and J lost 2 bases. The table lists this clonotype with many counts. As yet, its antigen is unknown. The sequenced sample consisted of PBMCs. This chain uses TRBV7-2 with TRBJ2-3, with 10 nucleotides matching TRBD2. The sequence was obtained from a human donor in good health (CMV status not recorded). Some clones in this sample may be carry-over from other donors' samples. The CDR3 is CASSWIAGGTRPTDTQYF. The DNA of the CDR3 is TGTGCCAGCAGCTGGATAGCGGGGGGCACCCGTCCCACAGATACGCAGTATTTT.